The rows below give T cell receptor beta chains drawn from one sample of a study of blood T cell dynamics during melanoma immunotherapy. Clones were sequenced by immunoSEQ multiplex PCR, and TCRdb holds only the in-frame ones, with some missing. The top ten clones hold more than 1.5% of a sample with 15,000 to 20,000 clones, 80% to 95% of them seen once. The source was blood, collected from a patient treated with checkpoint blockade. These receptors originate from a human donor with melanoma. Each CDR3 is given with its conserved first and last residue. The D gene is left open where the match is weak. Clone size is shown for a subset of rows, as once, few, many or a class of expanded clone.

>TRBD1|TRBV6-6|NA|TRBJ2-3|15
TGTGCCAGCAGCTCCCGGACAGGGCGAACAGATACGCAGTATTTT
CASSSRTGRTDTQYF
>NA|TRBV28|NA|TRBJ1-4|12
TGTGCCAGCAGTCCGGGTAATGAAAAACTGTTTTTT
CASSPGNEKLFF
>NA|TRBV11-2|NA|TRBJ1-2|17
TGTGCCAGCAGCCCGGGGTCGGGGGGGCTCCTAGGCTATGGCTACACCTTC
CASSPGSGGLLGYGYTF
>TRBD1|TRBV13|NA|TRBJ1-2|15
TGTGCCAGCAGCGCTCGGGACAGGCCTAACTATGGCTACACCTTC
CASSARDRPNYGYTF
>NA|TRBV18|NA|TRBJ2-1|16
TGTGCCAGCTCACCAGTAAACTACCGGTACTACAATGAGCAGTTCTTC
CASSPVNYRYYNEQFF
>NA|TRBV9|NA|TRBJ1-4|13
TGTGCCAGCCGCGCGGGGGGGAAAGAAAAACTGTTTTTT
CASRAGGKEKLFF
>NA|TRBV27|NA|TRBJ1-2|14
TGTGCCAGCAGTTTATATGGGGTTTCGGATGGCTACACCTTC
CASSLYGVSDGYTF
>NA|TRBV19|few|TRBJ1-4|18
TGTGCCAGTAGATCTCCTCGTGGGGGATTCGCAACTAATGAAAAACTGTTTTTT
CASRSPRGGFATNEKLFF
>TRBD1|TRBV10-1|NA|TRBJ2-2|13
TGCGCCAGCAGTGAAGGGGGCGGCGGGGAGCTGTTTTTT
CASSEGGGGELFF
>NA|TRBV7-6|NA|TRBJ1-3|15
TGTGCCAGCAGCTTACTCGGGGCAGTCGGAAACACCATATATTTT
CASSLLGAVGNTIYF
>NA|TRBV29-1|NA|TRBJ2-5|16
TGCAGCGTTGTCCCGATTGTGCGGGTGCCCCAAGAGACCCAGTACTTC
CSVVPIVRVPQETQYF
>TRBD1|TRBV28|NA|TRBJ2-1|15
TGTGCCAGCAACTGGGACAGCCTCTCCTACAATGAGCAGTTCTTC
CASNWDSLSYNEQFF
>TRBD2|TRBV2|NA|TRBJ2-6|15
TGTGCCAGCGGGCGGGAGGTCTCTGGGGCCAACGTCCTGACTTTC
CASGREVSGANVLTF
>NA|TRBV10-2|NA|TRBJ1-1|14
TGCGCCAGCAGTGAGAGGGGTGAGGGGGCTGAAGCTTTCTTT
CASSERGEGAEAFF
>NA|TRBV4-3|NA|TRBJ2-3|14
TGCGCCAGCAGCCAAGATAAGCGGAGAGATACGCAGTATTTT
CASSQDKRRDTQYF
>NA|TRBV2|NA|TRBJ2-5|17
TGTGCCAGCATCCTGTTCGTGGGAAACCCGAATGAAGAGACCCAGTACTTC
CASILFVGNPNEETQYF
>NA|TRBV5-6|NA|TRBJ2-1|17
TGTGCCAGCAGCTTCTTAGGGCTGTGGAAGGCAGACAATGAGCAGTTCTTC
CASSFLGLWKADNEQFF
>TRBD1|TRBV19|NA|TRBJ1-3|17
TGTGCCAGTAGTCTACGGGGACAGGCGAACTCTGGAAACACCATATATTTT
CASSLRGQANSGNTIYF
>TRBD1|TRBV2|NA|TRBJ1-5|16
TGTGCCAGCAACGAGAAGCTACGAGGGGGCGGTCAGCCCCAGCATTTT
CASNEKLRGGGQPQHF
>NA|TRBV7-2|NA|TRBJ1-1|14
TGTGCCAGTTTAAATAGGGTGTCGAACACTGAAGCTTTCTTT
CASLNRVSNTEAFF
>NA|TRBV13|NA|TRBJ1-2|15
TGTGCCAGCAGCTCGGGACGGATTTGGAACTATGGCTACACCTTC
CASSSGRIWNYGYTF
>NA|TRBV6-1|NA|TRBJ2-7|11
TGTGCCATCAGGGGTGGTTACGAGCAGTACTTC
CAIRGGYEQYF
>NA|TRBV15|NA|TRBJ1-1|14
TGTGCCGCCGCCGCCCGGGGCTTGAACACTGAAGCTTTCTTT
CAAAARGLNTEAFF
>NA|TRBV11-2|NA|TRBJ2-7|12
TGTGCCAGCAGCTTAGGGGGTGGATTAAATTACTTC
CASSLGGGLNYF
>NA|TRBV6-1|NA|TRBJ2-1|11
TGTGCCAGCAGGGGACGGGAAGTAGGGTTCTTC
CASRGREVGFF
>NA|TRBV28|NA|TRBJ2-7|14
TGTGCCAGCAGAACCGGCAGGCCATCCTACGAGCAGTACTTC
CASRTGRPSYEQYF
>NA|TRBV5-8|NA|TRBJ2-7|12
TGTGCCAGCAGCTTCCGCTACCACGAGCAGTACTTC
CASSFRYHEQYF
>TRBD2|TRBV12-5|NA|TRBJ2-1|16
TGTGCTAGTGCCCGGGGTAGCGGGGGGTCGGACAATGAGCAGTTCTTC
CASARGSGGSDNEQFF
>TRBD1|TRBV4-3|NA|TRBJ1-6|16
TGCGCCAGCAGCCTGGAGGGGGCGGACCCTAATTCACCCCTCCACTTT
CASSLEGADPNSPLHF
>NA|TRBV4-3|NA|TRBJ1-1|15
TGCGCCAGCAGCCAAGATAGGCAGATGAACACTGAAGCTTTCTTT
CASSQDRQMNTEAFF
>NA|TRBV29-1|NA|TRBJ1-1|12
TGCAGCGGCAGGGGATTGAACACTGAAGCTTTCTTT
CSGRGLNTEAFF
>TRBD2|TRBV5-4|NA|TRBJ2-1|15
TGTGCCAGCAGCTTACTAGCGGTCGCGGGGAATGAGCAGTTCTTC
CASSLLAVAGNEQFF
>NA|TRBV5-6|NA|TRBJ1-4|14
TGTGCCAGCAGCTTGACAGGGAGGGGTGAAAAACTGTTTTTT
CASSLTGRGEKLFF
>NA|TRBV7-8|NA|TRBJ2-5|16
TGTGCCAGCAGCCTTGACGTACTCCCGTACCAAGAGACCCAGTACTTC
CASSLDVLPYQETQYF
>TRBD1|TRBV7-9|once|TRBJ2-2|17
TGTGCCAGCAGCTCCCAGCGGGACAGGGCAGACACCGGGGAGCTGTTTTTT
CASSSQRDRADTGELFF
>TRBD2|TRBV5-1|NA|TRBJ2-3|16
TGCGCCAGCAGCTTGGGAGGAACTAGCGGCACAGATACGCAGTATTTT
CASSLGGTSGTDTQYF
>NA|TRBV6-6|NA|TRBJ1-1|13
TGTGCCAGCAGTCGAGCCGGGAGCACTGAAGCTTTCTTT
CASSRAGSTEAFF
>TRBD2|TRBV7-6|NA|TRBJ2-5|19
TGTGCCAGCACCAGCCTCGGGGGGGAGCTTCATGGTCTGGGAGAGACCCAGTACTTC
CASTSLGGELHGLGETQYF
>NA|TRBV6-4|NA|TRBJ1-1|13
TGTGCCAGCAGTGACGGTCCGGCCATTAAAGCTTTCTTT
CASSDGPAIKAFF
>TRBD2|TRBV6-4|NA|TRBJ2-7|16
TGTGCCAGCAGTGACCCGTTTGGGGAGGGAATCTACGAGCAGTACTTC
CASSDPFGEGIYEQYF
>TRBD2|TRBV29-1|NA|TRBJ2-3|13
TGCAGCGTTACTCTAGCGGGAGGCGGTACGCAGTATTTT
CSVTLAGGGTQYF
>TRBD2|TRBV7-9|NA|TRBJ2-3|15
TGTGCCAGCAGCTTACAAAGGGGAGGGACAGATACGCAGTATTTT
CASSLQRGGTDTQYF